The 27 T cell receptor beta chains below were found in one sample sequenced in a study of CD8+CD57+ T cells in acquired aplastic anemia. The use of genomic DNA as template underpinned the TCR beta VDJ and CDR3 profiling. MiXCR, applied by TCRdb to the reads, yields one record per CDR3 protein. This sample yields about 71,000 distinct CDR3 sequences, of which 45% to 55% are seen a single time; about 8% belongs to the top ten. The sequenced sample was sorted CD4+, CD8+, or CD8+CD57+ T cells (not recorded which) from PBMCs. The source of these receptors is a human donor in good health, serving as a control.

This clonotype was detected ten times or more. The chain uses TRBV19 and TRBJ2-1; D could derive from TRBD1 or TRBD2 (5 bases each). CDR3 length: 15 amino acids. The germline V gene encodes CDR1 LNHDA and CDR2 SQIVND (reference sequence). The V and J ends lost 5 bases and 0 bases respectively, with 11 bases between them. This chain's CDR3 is CASSQSGSSYNEQFF. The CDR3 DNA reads TGTGCCAGTAGTCAATCAGGGAGCTCCTACAATGAGCAGTTCTTC. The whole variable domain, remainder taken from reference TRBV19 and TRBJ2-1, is DGGITQSPKYLFRKEGQNVTLSCEQNLNHDAMYWYRQDPGQGLRLIYYSQIVNDFQKGDIAEGYSVSREKKESFPLTVTSAQKNPTAFYLCASSQSGSSYNEQFFGPGTRLTVL.

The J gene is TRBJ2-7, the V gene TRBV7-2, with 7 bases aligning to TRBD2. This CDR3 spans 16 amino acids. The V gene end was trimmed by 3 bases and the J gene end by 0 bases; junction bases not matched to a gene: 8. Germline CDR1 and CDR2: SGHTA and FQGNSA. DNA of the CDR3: TGTGCCAGCAGCTTGGCGAGCGGGGCGCTCTCCTACGAGCAGTACTTC. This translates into CASSLASGALSYEQYF.

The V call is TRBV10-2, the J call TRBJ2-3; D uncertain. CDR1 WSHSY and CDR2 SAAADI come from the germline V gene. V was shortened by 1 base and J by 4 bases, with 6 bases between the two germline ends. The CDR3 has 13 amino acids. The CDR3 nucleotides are TGCGCCAGCAGTGAGTTACAGTCAGATACGCAGTATTTT. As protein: CASSELQSDTQYF.

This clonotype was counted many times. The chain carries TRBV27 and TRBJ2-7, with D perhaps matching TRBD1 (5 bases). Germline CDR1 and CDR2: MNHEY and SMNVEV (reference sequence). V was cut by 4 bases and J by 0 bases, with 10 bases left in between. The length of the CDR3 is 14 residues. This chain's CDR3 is CASSSPDSSYEQYF. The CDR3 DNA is TGTGCCAGCAGTTCCCCAGACAGCTCCTACGAGCAGTACTTC.

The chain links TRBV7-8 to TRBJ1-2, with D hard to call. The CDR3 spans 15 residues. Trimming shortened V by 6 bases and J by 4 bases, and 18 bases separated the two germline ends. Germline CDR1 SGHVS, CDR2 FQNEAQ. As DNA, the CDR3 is TGTGCCAGCAGTTCCGTAGGAGGGTGGCCCTATGGCTACACCTTC. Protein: CASSSVGGWPYGYTF.

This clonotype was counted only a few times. The CDR3 bases are TGTGCCACCAGTGCCACCGGTAGGACAGGAGAAGAGCAGTACTTC. Its translation: CATSATGRTGEEQYF. V usage is TRBV24-1 and J usage is TRBJ2-7; 7 nucleotides agree with TRBD1. The CDR3 length is 15 residues. Germline-derived CDR1 and CDR2 are KGHDR and SFDVKD. The V segment lost 5 bases and the J segment 7 bases; nucleotides outside the gene matches: 13.

This CDR3 is CASSDDHEAFF. The CDR3 coding sequence is TGTGCCAGCAGCGACGACCACGAAGCTTTCTTT. The V and J genes are TRBV9 and TRBJ1-1, with D hard to call. Trimming left V 3 bases short and J 8 bases short, with 8 bases between. The CDR3 loop spans 11 amino acids. From germline, CDR1 is SGDLS and CDR2 YYNGEE.

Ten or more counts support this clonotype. The chain's CDR3 is CATSDRDTTNPNQPQHF. The CDR3 DNA is TGTGCCACCAGCGATCGAGACACCACGAATCCCAATCAGCCCCAGCATTTT. The chain couples TRBV24-1 to TRBJ1-5; D is unclear. This CDR3 is 17 amino acids long. Between the trimmed V and J ends, which lost 7 bases and 3 bases, there was a span of 21 bases. Germline V CDR1 and CDR2: KGHDR, SFDVKD.

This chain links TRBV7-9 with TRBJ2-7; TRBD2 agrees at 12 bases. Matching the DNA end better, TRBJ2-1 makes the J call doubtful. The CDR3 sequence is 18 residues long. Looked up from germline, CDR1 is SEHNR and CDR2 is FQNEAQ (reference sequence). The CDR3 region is CASSARSLAGGLTDEQFF. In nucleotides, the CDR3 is TGTGCCAGCAGCGCCCGATCACTAGCGGGGGGCCTAACGGATGAGCAGTTCTTC.

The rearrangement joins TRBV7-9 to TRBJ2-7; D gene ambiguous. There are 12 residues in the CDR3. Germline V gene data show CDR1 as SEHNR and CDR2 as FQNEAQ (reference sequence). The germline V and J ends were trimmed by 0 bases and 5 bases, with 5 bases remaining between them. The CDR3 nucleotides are TGTGCCAGCAGCTTAGCAGCTCACGAGCAGTACTTC. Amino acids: CASSLAAHEQYF.

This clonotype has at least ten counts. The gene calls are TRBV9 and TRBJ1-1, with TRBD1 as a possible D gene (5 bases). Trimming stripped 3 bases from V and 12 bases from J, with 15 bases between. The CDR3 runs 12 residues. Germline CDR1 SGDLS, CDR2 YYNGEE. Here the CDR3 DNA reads TGTGCCAGCAGCGGGGGGGATTTAGCTTCTTTCTTT. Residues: CASSGGDLASFF.

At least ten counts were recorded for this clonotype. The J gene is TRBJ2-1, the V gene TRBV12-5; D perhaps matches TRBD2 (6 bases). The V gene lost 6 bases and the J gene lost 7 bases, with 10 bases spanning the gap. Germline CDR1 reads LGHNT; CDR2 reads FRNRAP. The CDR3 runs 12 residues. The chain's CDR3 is CASGLDYNEQFF. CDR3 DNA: TGTGCTAGTGGCCTGGACTATAATGAGCAGTTCTTC.

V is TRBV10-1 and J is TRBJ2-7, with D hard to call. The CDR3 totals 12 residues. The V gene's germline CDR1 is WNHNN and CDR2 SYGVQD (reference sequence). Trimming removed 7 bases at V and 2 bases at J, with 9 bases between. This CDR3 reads CASMSGTYEQYV. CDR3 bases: TGCGCCAGCATGAGTGGCACCTACGAGCAGTACGTC.

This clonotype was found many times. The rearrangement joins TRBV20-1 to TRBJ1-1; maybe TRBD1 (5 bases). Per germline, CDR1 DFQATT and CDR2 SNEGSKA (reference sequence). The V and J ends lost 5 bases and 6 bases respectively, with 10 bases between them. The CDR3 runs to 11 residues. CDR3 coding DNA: TGCAGTGCTTCAGGGAGTTCTGAAGCTTTCTTT. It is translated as CSASGSSEAFF.

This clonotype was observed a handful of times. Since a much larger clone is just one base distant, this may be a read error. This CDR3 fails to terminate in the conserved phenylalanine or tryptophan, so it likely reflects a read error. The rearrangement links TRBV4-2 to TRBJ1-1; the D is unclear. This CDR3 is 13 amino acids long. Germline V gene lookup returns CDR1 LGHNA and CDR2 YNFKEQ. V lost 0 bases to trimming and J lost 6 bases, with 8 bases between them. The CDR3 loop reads CASSQDAQSEAFL. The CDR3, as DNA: TGTGCCAGCAGCCAAGATGCACAGTCTGAAGCTTTCCTT.

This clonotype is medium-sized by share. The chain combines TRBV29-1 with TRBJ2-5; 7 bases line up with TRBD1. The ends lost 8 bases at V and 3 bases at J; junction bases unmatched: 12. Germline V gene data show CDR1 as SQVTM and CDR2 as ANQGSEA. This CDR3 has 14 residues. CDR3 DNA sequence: TGCAGCACTGACCCCAGCCAGGGGGAAGAGACCCAGTACTTC. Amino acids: CSTDPSQGEETQYF. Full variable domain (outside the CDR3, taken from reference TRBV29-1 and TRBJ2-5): SAVISQKPSRDICQRGTSLTIQCQVDSQVTMMFWYRQQPGQSLTLIATANQGSEATYESGFVIDKFPISRPNLTFSTLTVSNMSPEDSSIYLCSTDPSQGEETQYFGPGTRLLVL.

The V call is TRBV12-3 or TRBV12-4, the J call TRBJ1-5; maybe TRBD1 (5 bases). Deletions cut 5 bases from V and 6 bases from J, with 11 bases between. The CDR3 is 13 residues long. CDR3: CASSPTDVQPQHF. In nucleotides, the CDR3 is TGTGCCAGCAGTCCGACAGATGTTCAGCCCCAGCATTTT.

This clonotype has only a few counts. This CDR3 is CASSAPWTVEYGYTF. The CDR3 DNA reads as TGTGCCAGCAGTGCCCCCTGGACAGTAGAGTATGGCTACACCTTC. The chain joins TRBV6-4 to TRBJ1-2, with a possible D match to TRBD1 (6 bases). Germline CDR1 MRHNA, CDR2 SNTAGT. The CDR3 runs to 15 residues. Trimming shortened V by 4 bases and J by 5 bases, and 17 bases separated the two germline ends.

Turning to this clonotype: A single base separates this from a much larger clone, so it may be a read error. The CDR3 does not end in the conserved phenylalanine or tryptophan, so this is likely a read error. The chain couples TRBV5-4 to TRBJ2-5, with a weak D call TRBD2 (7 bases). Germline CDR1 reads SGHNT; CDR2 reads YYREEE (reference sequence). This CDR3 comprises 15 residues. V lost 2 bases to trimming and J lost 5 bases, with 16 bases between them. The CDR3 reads CASSFSGGQGETQYS. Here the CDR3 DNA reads TGTGCCAGCAGCTTCTCCGGGGGGCAGGGGGAGACCCAGTACTCC.

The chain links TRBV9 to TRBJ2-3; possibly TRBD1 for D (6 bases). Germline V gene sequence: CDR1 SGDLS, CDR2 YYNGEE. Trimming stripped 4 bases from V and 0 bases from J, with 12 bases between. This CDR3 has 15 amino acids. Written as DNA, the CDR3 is TGTGCCAGCAGCTCACAGGGATCTAGCACAGATACGCAGTATTTT. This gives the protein CASSSQGSSTDTQYF.

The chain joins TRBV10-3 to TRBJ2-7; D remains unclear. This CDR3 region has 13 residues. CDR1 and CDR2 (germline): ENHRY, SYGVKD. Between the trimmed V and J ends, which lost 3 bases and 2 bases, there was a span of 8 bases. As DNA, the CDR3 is TGTGCCATCAGTGAAGGTCTTCCCTACGAGCAGTACTTC. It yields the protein CAISEGLPYEQYF.

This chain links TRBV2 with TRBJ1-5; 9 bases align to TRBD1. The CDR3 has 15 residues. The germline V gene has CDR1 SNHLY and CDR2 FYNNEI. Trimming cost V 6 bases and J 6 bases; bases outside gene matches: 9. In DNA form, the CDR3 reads TGTGCCAGCAGGGAGGGACAGGGAGTGGGTCAGCCCCAGCATTTT. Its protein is CASREGQGVGQPQHF.

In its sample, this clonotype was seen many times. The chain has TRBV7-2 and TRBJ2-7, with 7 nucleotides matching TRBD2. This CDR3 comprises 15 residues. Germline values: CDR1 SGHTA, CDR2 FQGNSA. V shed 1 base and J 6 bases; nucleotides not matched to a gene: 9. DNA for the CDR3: TGTGCCAGCAGCTTAGTATCCTTGCGGGAGCTCGAGCAGTACTTC. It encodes CASSLVSLRELEQYF.

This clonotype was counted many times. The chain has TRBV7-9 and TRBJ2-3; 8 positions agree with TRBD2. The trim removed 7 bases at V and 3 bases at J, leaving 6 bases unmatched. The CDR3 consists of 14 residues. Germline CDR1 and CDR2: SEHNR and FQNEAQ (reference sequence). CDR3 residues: CASTQAGATDTQYF. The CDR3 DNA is TGTGCCAGCACCCAAGCGGGAGCGACAGATACGCAGTATTTT.

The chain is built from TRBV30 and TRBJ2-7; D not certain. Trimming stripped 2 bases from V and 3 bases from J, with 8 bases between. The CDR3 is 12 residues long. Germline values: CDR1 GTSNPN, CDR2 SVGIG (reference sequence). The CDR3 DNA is TGTGCCTGGAGTCCCCGTCGCTACGAGCAGTACTTC. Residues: CAWSPRRYEQYF.

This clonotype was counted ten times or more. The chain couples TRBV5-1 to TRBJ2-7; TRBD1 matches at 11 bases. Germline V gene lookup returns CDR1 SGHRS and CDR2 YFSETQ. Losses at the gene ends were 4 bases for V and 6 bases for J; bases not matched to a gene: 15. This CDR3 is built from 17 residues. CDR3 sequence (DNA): TGCGCCAGCAGCCTTCAACCCGCGGGACAGGGGGGGTTCGAGCAGTACTTC. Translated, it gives CASSLQPAGQGGFEQYF.

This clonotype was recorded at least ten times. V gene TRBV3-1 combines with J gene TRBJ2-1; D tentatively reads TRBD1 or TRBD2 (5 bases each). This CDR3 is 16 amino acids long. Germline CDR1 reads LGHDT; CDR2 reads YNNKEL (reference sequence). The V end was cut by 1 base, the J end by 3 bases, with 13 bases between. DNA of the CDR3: TGTGCCAGCAGCCAAGTAAGGGGTGCGGGCTACAATGAGCAGTTCTTC. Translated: CASSQVRGAGYNEQFF.